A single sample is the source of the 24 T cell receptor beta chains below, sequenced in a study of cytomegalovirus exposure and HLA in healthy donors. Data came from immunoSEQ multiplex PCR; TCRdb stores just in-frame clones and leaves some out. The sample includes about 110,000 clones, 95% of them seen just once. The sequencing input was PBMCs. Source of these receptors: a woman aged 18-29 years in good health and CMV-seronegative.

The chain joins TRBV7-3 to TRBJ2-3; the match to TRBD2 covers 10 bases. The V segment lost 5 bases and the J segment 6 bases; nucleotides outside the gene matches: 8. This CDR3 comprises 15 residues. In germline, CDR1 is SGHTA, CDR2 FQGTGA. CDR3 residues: CASSLDRAGGDTQYF. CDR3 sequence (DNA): TGTGCCAGCAGCCTGGACCGAGCGGGGGGGGATACGCAGTATTTT.

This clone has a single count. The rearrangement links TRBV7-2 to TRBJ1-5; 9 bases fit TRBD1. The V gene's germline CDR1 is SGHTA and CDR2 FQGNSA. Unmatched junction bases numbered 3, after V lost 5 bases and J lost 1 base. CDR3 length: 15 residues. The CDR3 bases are TGTGCCAGCAGCGCAGACAGGGGGAGCAATCAGCCCCAGCATTTT. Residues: CASSADRGSNQPQHF.

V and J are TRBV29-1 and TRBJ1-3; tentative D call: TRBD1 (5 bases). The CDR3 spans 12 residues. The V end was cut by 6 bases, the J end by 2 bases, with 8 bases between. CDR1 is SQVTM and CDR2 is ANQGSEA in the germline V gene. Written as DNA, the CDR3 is TGCAGCGTATGGGGGGCTGGAAACACCATATATTTT. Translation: CSVWGAGNTIYF.

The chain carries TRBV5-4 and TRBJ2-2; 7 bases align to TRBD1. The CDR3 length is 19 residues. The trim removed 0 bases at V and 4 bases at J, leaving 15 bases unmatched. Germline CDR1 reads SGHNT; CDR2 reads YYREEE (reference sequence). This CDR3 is CASSLGRGILLPGTGELFF. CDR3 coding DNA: TGTGCCAGCAGCTTGGGCAGGGGGATCCTACTACCCGGCACCGGGGAGCTGTTTTTT.

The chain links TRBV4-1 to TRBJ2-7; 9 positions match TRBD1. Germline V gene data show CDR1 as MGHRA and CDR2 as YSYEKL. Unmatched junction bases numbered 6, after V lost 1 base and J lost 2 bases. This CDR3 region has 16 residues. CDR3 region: CASSQAQGANPYEQYF. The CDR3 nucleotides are TGCGCCAGCAGCCAAGCACAGGGGGCCAACCCCTACGAGCAGTACTTC.

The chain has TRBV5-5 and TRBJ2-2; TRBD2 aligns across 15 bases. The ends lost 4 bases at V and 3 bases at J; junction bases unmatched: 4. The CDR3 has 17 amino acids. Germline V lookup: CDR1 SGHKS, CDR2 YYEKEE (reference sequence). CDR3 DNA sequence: TGTGCCAGCAGCACGGGACTAGCGGGGGGATACACCGGGGAGCTGTTTTTT. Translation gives CASSTGLAGGYTGELFF.

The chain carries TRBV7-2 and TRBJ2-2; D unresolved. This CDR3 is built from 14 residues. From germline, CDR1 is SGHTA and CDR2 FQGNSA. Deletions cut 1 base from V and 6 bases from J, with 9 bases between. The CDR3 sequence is CASSLELLPGELFF. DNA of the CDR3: TGTGCCAGCAGCTTAGAACTCTTACCCGGGGAGCTGTTTTTT.

Here the CDR3 DNA reads TGTGCCAGCAAGACAGGCCGTCCTCCTCTTAACTATGGCTACACCTTC. Translation gives CASKTGRPPLNYGYTF. The chain combines TRBV19 with TRBJ1-2, with D tentatively TRBD1 (6 bases). Germline V lookup: CDR1 LNHDA, CDR2 SQIVND (reference sequence). The CDR3 length is 16 residues. With 9 bases removed from V and 1 base from J, the gap between germline ends came to 21 bases.

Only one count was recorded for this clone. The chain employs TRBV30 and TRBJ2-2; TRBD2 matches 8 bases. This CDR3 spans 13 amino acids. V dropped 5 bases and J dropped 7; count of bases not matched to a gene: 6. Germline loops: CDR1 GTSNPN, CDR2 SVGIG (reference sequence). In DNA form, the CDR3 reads TGTGCCTGGCGGAGGACTAGCAACGGGGAGCTGTTTTTT. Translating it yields CAWRRTSNGELFF. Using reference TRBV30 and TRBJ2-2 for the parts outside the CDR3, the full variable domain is SQTIHQWPATLVQPVGSPLSLECTVEGTSNPNLYWYRQAAGRGLQLLFYSVGIGQISSEVPQNLSASRPQDRQFILSSKKLLLSDSGFYLCAWRRTSNGELFFGEGSRLTVL.

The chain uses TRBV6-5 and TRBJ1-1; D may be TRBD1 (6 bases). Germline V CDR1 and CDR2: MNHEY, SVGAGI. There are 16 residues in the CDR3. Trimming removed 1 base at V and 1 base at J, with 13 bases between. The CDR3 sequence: CASSYLRGAGNTEAFF. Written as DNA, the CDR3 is TGTGCCAGCAGTTACTTACGGGGGGCCGGGAACACTGAAGCTTTCTTT.

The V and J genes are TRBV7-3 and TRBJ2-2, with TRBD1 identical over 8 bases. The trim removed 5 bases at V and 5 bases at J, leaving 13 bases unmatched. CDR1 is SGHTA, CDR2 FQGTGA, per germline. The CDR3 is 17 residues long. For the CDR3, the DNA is TGTGCCAGCAGCCAAACGAACACAGGGGGAGATACCGGGGAGCTGTTTTTT. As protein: CASSQTNTGGDTGELFF. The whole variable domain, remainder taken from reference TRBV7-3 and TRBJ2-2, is GAGVSQTPSNKVTEKGKYVELRCDPISGHTALYWYRQSLGQGPEFLIYFQGTGAADDSGLPNDRFFAVRPEGSVSTLKIQRTERGDSAVYLCASSQTNTGGDTGELFFGEGSRLTVL.

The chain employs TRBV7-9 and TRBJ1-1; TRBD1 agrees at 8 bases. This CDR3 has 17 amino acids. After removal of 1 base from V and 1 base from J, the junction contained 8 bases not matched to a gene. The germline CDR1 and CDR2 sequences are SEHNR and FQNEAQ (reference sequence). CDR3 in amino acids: CASSLGVTGAGNTEAFF. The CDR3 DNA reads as TGTGCCAGCAGCTTAGGAGTGACAGGGGCGGGGAACACTGAAGCTTTCTTT. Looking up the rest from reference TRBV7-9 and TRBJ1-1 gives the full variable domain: DTGVSQNPRHKITKRGQNVTFRCDPISEHNRLYWYRQTLGQGPEFLTYFQNEAQLEKSRLLSDRFSAERPKGSFSTLEIQRTEQGDSAMYLCASSLGVTGAGNTEAFFGQGTRLTVV.

CDR3 region: CASSSRLAGGRSYNEQFF. CDR3 nucleotide sequence: TGTGCCAGCAGCTCCAGACTAGCGGGGGGGCGCTCCTACAATGAGCAGTTCTTC. V and J are TRBV11-2 and TRBJ2-1, with 14 bases aligning to TRBD2. V gave up 4 bases and J gave up 0 bases; unmatched junction bases: 5. The CDR3 covers 18 residues. The germline V gene encodes CDR1 SGHAT and CDR2 FQNNGV. The full variable domain, its missing parts supplied by reference TRBV11-2 and TRBJ2-1, is EAGVAQSPRYKIIEKRQSVAFWCNPISGHATLYWYQQILGQGPKLLIQFQNNGVVDDSQLPKDRFSAERLKGVDSTLKIQPAKLEDSAVYLCASSSRLAGGRSYNEQFFGPGTRLTVL.

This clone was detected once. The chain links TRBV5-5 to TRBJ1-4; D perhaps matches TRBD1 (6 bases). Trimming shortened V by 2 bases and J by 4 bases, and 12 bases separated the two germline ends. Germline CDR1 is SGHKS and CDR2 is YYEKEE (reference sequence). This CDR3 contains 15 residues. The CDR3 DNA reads TGTGCCAGCAGCTTCACAGGGCTCGTTAATGAAAAACTGTTTTTT. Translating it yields CASSFTGLVNEKLFF.

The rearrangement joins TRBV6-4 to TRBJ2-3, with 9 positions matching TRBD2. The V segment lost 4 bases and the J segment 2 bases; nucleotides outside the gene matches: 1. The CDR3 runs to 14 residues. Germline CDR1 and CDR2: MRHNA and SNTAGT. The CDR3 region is CASSGGGATDTQYF. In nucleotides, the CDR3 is TGTGCCAGCAGTGGCGGGGGGGCCACAGATACGCAGTATTTT.

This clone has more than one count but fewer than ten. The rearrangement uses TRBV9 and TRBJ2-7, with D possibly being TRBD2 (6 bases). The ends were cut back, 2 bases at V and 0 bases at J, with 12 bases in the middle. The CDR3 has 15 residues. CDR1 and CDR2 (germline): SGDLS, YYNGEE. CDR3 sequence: CASSVDGGTSYEQYF. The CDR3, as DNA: TGTGCCAGCAGCGTCGACGGGGGAACCTCCTACGAGCAGTACTTC. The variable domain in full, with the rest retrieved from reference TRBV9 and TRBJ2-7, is DSGVTQTPKHLITATGQRVTLRCSPRSGDLSVYWYQQSLDQGLQFLIQYYNGEERAKGNILERFSAQQFPDLHSELNLSSLELGDSALYFCASSVDGGTSYEQYFGPGTRLTVT.

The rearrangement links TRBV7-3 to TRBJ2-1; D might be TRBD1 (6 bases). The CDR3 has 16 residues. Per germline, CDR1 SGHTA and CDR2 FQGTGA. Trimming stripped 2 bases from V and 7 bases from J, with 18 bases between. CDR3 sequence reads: CASSLGGPSLPNEQFF. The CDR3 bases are TGTGCCAGCAGCTTAGGGGGCCCTAGCTTACCTAATGAGCAGTTCTTC.

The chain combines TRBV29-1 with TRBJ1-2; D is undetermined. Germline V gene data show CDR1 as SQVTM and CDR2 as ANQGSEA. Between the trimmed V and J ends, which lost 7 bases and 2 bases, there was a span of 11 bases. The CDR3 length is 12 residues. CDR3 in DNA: TGCAGCGCCGGGATCTTCAACTATGGCTACACCTTC. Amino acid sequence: CSAGIFNYGYTF. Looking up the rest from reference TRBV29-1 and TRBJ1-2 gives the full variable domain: SAVISQKPSRDICQRGTSLTIQCQVDSQVTMMFWYRQQPGQSLTLIATANQGSEATYESGFVIDKFPISRPNLTFSTLTVSNMSPEDSSIYLCSAGIFNYGYTFGSGTRLTVV.

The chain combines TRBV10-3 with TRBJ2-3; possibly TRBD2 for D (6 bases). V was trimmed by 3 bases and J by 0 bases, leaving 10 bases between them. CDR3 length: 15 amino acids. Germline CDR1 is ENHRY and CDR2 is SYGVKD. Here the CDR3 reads CAISEQRASTDTQYF. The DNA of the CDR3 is TGTGCCATCAGTGAACAGCGGGCTAGCACAGATACGCAGTATTTT.

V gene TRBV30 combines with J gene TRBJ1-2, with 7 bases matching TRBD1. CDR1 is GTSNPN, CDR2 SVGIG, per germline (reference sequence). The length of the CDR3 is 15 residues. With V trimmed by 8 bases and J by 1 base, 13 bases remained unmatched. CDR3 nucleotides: TGTGCCGCGAATTCGGGACAGTCTTTTAACTATGGCTACACCTTC. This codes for CAANSGQSFNYGYTF.

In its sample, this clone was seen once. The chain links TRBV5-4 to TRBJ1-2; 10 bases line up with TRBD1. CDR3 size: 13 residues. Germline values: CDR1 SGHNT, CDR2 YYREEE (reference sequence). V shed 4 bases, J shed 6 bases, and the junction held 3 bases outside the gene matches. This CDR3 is CASSPTGGDGYTF. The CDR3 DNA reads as TGTGCCAGCAGCCCGACAGGGGGCGATGGCTACACCTTC. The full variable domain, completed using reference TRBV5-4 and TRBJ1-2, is ETGVTQSPTHLIKTRGQQVTLRCSSQSGHNTVSWYQQALGQGPQFIFQYYREEENGRGNFPPRFSGLQFPNYSSELNVNALELDDSALYLCASSPTGGDGYTFGSGTRLTVV.

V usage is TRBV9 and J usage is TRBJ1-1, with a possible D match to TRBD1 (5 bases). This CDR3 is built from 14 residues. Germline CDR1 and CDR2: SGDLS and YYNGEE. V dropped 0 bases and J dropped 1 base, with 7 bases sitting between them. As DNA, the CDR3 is TGTGCCAGCAGCGTAGTCGGGGGGAACACTGAAGCTTTCTTT. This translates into CASSVVGGNTEAFF.

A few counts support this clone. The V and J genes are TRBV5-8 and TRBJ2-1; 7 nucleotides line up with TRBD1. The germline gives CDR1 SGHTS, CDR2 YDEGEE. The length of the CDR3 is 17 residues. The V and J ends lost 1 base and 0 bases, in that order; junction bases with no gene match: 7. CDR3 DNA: TGTGCCAGCAGCTTGTATACAGGGGATGGCTCCTACAATGAGCAGTTCTTC. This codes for CASSLYTGDGSYNEQFF.

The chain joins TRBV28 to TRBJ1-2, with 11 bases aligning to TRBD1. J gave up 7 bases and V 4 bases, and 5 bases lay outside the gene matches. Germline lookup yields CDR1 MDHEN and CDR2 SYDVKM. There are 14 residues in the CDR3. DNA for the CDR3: TGTGCCAGCAGTTCGGCCGGGACAGGGGGTGGCTACACCTTC. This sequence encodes CASSSAGTGGGYTF.